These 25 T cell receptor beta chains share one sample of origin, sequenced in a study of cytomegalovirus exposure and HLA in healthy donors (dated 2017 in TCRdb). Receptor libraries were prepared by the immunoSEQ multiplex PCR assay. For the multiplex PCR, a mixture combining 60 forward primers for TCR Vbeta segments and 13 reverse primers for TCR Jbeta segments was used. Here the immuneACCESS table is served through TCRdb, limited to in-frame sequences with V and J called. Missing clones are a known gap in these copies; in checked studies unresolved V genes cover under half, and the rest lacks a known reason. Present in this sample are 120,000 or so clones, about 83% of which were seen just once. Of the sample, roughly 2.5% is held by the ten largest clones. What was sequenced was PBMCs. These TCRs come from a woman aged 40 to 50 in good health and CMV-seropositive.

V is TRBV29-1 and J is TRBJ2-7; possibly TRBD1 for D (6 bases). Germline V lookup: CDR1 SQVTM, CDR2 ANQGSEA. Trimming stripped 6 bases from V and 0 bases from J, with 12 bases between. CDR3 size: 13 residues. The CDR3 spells CSVLTGNSYEQYF. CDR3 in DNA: TGCAGCGTCCTGACAGGAAACTCCTACGAGCAGTACTTC.

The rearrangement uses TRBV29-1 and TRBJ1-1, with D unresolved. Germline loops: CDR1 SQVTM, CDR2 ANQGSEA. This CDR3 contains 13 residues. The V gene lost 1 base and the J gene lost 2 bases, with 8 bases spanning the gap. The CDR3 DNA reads TGCAGCGTTGAAGGACGGGGTAACACTGAAGCTTTCTTT. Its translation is CSVEGRGNTEAFF.

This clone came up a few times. The CDR3 nucleotides read TGCGCCAGCAGTGAGTCGAGAGAGACCCAGTACTTC. Protein product: CASSESRETQYF. The V call is TRBV10-1, the J call TRBJ2-5, with D hard to call. Germline V lookup: CDR1 WNHNN, CDR2 SYGVQD (reference sequence). The CDR3 spans 12 residues. Trimming cost V 0 bases and J 4 bases, with 3 bases left between them.

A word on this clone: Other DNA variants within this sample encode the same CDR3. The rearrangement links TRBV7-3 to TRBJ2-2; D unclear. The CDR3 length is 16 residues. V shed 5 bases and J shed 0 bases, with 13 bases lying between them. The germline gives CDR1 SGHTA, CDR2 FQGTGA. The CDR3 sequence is CASSPNAGSNTGELFF. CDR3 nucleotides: TGTGCCAGCAGCCCCAACGCCGGGTCGAACACCGGGGAGCTGTTTTTT.

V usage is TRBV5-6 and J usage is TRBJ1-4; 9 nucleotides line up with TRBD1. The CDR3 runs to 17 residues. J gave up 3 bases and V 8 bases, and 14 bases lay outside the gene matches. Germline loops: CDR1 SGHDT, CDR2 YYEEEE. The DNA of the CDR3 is TGTGCCAGTCACCGATCCGGGACAGGGAGGGCTAATGAAAAACTGTTTTTT. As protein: CASHRSGTGRANEKLFF.

The CDR3: CASGRTSGVYEQYF. The CDR3 DNA sequence: TGTGCCAGCGGACGGACTAGCGGAGTCTACGAGCAGTACTTC. The V and J genes are TRBV2 and TRBJ2-7; TRBD2 aligns across 10 bases. CDR3 length: 14 residues. The germline V gene encodes CDR1 SNHLY and CDR2 FYNNEI. The junction had 7 bases not matched to a gene; V was cut back by 8 bases and J by 3 bases. The variable domain in full, completed from reference TRBV2 and TRBJ2-7, reads EPEVTQTPSHQVTQMGQEVILRCVPISNHLYFYWYRQILGQKVEFLVSFYNNEISEKSEIFDDQFSVERPDGSNFTLKIRSTKLEDSAMYFCASGRTSGVYEQYFGPGTRLTVT.

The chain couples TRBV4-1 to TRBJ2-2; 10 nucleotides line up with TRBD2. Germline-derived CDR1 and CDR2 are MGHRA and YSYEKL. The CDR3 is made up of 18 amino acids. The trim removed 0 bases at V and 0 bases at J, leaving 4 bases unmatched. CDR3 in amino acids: CASSQEGSGRPNTGELFF. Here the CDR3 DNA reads TGCGCCAGCAGCCAAGAGGGTAGCGGGAGGCCGAACACCGGGGAGCTGTTTTTT.

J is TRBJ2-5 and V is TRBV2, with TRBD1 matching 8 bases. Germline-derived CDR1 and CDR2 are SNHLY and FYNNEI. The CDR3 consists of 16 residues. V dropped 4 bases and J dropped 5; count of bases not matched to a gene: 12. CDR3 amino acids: CASSAGGEFPQETQYF. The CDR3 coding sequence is TGTGCCAGCAGTGCAGGGGGCGAATTTCCCCAGGAGACCCAGTACTTC.

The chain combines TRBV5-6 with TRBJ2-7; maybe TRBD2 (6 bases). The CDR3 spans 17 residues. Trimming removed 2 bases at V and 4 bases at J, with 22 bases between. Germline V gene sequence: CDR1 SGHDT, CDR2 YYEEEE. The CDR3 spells CASSFRSWPGDFYEQYF. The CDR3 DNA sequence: TGTGCCAGCAGCTTCCGCTCCTGGCCGGGGGACTTTTACGAGCAGTACTTC.

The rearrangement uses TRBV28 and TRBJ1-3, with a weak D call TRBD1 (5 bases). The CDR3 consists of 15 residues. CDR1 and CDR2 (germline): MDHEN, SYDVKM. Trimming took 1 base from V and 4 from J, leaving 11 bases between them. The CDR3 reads CASSLYRTQGNTIYF. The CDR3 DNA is TGTGCCAGCAGTTTATATAGGACACAAGGAAACACCATATATTTT.

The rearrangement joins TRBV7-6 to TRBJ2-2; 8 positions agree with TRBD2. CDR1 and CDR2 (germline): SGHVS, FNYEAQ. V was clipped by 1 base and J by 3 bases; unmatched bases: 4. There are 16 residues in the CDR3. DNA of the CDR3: TGTGCCAGCAGCTTAGTGGTAGCGGGGCACACCGGGGAGCTGTTTTTT. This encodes CASSLVVAGHTGELFF.

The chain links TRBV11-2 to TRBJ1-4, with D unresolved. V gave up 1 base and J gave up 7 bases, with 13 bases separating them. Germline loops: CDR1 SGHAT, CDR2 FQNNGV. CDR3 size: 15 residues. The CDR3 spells CASSLGPGSGEKLFF. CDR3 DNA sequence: TGTGCCAGCAGCTTAGGGCCGGGGTCGGGTGAAAAACTGTTTTTT. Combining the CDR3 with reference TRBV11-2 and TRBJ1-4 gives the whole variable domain EAGVAQSPRYKIIEKRQSVAFWCNPISGHATLYWYQQILGQGPKLLIQFQNNGVVDDSQLPKDRFSAERLKGVDSTLKIQPAKLEDSAVYLCASSLGPGSGEKLFFGSGTQLSVL.

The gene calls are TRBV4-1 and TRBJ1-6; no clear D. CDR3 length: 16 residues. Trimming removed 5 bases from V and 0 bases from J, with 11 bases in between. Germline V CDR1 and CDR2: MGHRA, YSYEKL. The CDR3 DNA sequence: TGCGCCAGCAGCAACAGTCTGAGCTCCTATAATTCACCCCTCCACTTT. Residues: CASSNSLSSYNSPLHF.

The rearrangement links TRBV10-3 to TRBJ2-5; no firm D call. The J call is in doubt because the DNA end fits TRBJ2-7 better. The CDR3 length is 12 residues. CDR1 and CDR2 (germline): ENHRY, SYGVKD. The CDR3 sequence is CAISESLYEQYF. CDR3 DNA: TGTGCCATCAGTGAGTCGCTTTACGAGCAGTACTTC.

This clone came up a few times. CDR3 region: CAGHDGSGSPLHF. DNA for the CDR3: TGTGCCGGCCATGATGGGAGTGGATCACCCCTCCACTTT. The genes are TRBV7-9 and TRBJ1-6; no reliable D call. The V and J ends lost 11 bases and 10 bases respectively, with 18 bases between them. This CDR3 is built from 13 residues. CDR1 and CDR2 from the germline V gene are SEHNR and FQNEAQ (reference sequence).

The CDR3 reads CASSDGGLAGVYKQYF. In nucleotides, the CDR3 is TGTGCCAGCAGTGATGGGGGCCTAGCGGGAGTATACAAGCAGTACTTC. This rearrangement joins TRBV27 to TRBJ2-7; TRBD2 agrees at 10 bases. There are 16 residues in the CDR3. Germline-derived CDR1 and CDR2 are MNHEY and SMNVEV (reference sequence). V shed 5 bases, J shed 8 bases, and the junction held 15 bases outside the gene matches.

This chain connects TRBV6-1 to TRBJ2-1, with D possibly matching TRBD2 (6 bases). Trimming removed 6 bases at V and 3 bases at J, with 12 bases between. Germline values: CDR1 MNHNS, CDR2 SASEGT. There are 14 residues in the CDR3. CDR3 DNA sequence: TGTGCCAGCAGCCCGACTAGAGGCTACAATGAGCAGTTCTTC. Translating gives CASSPTRGYNEQFF.

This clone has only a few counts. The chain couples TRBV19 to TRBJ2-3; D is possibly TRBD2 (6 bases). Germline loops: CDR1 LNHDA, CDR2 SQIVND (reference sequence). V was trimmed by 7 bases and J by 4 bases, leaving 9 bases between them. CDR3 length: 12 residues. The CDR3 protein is CASTGAADTQYF. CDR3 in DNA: TGTGCCAGTACGGGAGCGGCAGATACGCAGTATTTT.

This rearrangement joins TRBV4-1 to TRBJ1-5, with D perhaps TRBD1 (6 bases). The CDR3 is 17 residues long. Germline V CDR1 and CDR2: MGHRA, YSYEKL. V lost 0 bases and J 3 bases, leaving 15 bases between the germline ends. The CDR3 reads CASSQDPPTGNNQPQHF. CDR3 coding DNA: TGCGCCAGCAGCCAAGACCCCCCGACAGGTAACAATCAGCCCCAGCATTTT.

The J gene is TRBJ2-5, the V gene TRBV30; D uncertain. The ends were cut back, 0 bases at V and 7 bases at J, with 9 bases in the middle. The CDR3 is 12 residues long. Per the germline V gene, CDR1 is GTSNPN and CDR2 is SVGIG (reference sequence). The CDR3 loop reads CAWSVLSGTQYF. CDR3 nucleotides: TGTGCCTGGAGTGTATTATCCGGGACCCAGTACTTC. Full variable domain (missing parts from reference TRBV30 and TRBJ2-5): SQTIHQWPATLVQPVGSPLSLECTVEGTSNPNLYWYRQAAGRGLQLLFYSVGIGQISSEVPQNLSASRPQDRQFILSSKKLLLSDSGFYLCAWSVLSGTQYFGPGTRLLVL.

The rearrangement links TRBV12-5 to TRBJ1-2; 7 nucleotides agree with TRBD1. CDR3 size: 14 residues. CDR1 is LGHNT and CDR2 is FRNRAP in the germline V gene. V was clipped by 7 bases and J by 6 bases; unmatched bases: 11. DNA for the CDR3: TGTGCTAGTGCTCCTAGACAGGGAGGAGATGGCTACACCTTC. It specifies CASAPRQGGDGYTF.

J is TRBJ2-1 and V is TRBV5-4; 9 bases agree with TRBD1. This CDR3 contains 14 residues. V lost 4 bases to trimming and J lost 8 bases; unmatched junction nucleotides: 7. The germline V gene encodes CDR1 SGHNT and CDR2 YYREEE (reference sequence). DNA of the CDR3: TGTGCCAGCAGCATCCGGGACAGGGTCCATGAGCAGTTCTTC. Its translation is CASSIRDRVHEQFF.

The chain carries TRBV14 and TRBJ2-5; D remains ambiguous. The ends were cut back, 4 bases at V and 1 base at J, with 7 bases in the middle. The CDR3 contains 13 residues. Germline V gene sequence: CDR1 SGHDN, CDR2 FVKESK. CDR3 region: CASSRGLQETQYF. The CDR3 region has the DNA TGTGCCAGCAGCCGCGGTCTCCAAGAGACCCAGTACTTC.

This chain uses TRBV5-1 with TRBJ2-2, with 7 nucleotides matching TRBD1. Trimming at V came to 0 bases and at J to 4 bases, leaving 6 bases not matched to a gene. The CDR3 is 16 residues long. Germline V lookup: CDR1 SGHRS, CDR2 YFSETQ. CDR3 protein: CASSLGGQVLTGELFF. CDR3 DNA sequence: TGCGCCAGCAGCTTGGGTGGACAGGTCCTCACCGGGGAGCTGTTTTTT.

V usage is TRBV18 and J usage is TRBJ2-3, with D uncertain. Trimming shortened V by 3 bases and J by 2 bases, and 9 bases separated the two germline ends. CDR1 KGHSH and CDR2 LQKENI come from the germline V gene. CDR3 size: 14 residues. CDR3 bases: TGTGCCAGCTCACCGTCACAGCACACAGATACGCAGTATTTT. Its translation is CASSPSQHTDTQYF.